The 2 T cell receptor beta chains below come from one sample, sequenced in a study of metastatic and nonmetastatic thyroid tumors. Patients had received no treatment of any kind before thyroid surgery. TCRdb re-called clones via MiXCR from the PCR reads. The data contain more than 15,000 clones, about 15% of them seen just once; the ten biggest clones take up under 20%. Sequencing input: blood. These receptors all stem from a male donor with papillary thyroid cancer or a benign thyroid nodule (not recorded which). Some clones in this sample may be carry-over from other donors' samples.

This clone has ten or more counts. This chain joins TRBV19 and TRBJ1-1; D remains ambiguous. The CDR3 spans 14 residues. V shed 3 bases and J shed 4 bases, with 12 bases lying between them. Germline loops: CDR1 LNHDA, CDR2 SQIVND (reference sequence). The CDR3 reads CASSISEVFTEAFF. The CDR3 region has the DNA TGTGCCAGTAGTATTTCAGAGGTTTTCACTGAAGCTTTCTTT.

Here the CDR3 reads CASSGLLVPATSGTDTQYF. CDR3 sequence (DNA): TGTGCCAGCAGCGGATTACTCGTCCCCGCGACTAGCGGCACAGATACGCAGTATTTT. This chain connects TRBV13 to TRBJ2-3; 8 bases fit TRBD2. The CDR3 is made up of 19 amino acids. Germline V gene data show CDR1 as PRHDT and CDR2 as FYEKMQ (reference sequence). The V segment lost 5 bases and the J segment 1 base; nucleotides outside the gene matches: 17.